This T cell receptor beta chain was identified in a study of PD-1 blockade in mismatch repair-deficient tumors. V was clipped by 3 bases and J by 8 bases, with 20 bases between them. There are 16 residues in the CDR3. Germline V gives CDR1 SGHKS, CDR2 YYEKEE (reference sequence). Mismatch repair deficiency was confirmed in all patients, by PCR or immunohistochemistry. A few pembrolizumab responders had their TCRs sequenced. Study results and limitations: Rapid post-treatment expansion, then contraction, generally preceding radiologic response, marked tumor-resident clones.

Regarding this clone: The antigen is undetermined.

The protocol was immunoSEQ multiplex PCR, while the TCRdb copy is restricted to in-frame clones and leaves out a portion. Counted here are tens of thousands of clones, approximately 86% occurring once; the ten biggest clones make up 20% to 25%. This TCR was recovered from an adult with mismatch repair-deficient cancer. Sequencing used peripheral blood, obtained 12 weeks after starting pembrolizumab. The chain has TRBV5-5 and TRBJ1-4; D is perhaps TRBD1 (6 bases). This CDR3 reads CASSSTYRALQEKLFF. DNA for the CDR3: TGTGCCAGCAGCTCAACCTACAGGGCCCTACAGGAAAAACTGTTTTTT.